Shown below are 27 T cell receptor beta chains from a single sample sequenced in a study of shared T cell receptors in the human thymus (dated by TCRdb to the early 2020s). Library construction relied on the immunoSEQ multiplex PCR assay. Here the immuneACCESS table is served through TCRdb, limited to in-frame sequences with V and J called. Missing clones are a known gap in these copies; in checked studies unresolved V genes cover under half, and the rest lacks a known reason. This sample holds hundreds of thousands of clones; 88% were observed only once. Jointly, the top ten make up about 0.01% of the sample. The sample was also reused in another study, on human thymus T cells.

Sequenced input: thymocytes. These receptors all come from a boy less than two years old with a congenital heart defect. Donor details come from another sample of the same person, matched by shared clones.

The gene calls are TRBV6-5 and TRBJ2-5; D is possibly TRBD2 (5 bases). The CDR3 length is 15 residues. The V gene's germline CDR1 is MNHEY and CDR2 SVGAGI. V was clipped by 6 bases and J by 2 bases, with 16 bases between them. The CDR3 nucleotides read TGTGCCAGCAGCTCCACCCGGGGTCCTCAAGAGACCCAGTACTTC. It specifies CASSSTRGPQETQYF.

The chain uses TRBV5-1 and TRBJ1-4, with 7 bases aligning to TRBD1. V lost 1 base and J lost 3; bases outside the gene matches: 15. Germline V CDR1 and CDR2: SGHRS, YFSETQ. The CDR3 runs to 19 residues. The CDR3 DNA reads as TGCGCCAGCAGCTTGACCCCCAGACAGGGCAGGGTCCCTAATGAAAAACTGTTTTTT. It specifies CASSLTPRQGRVPNEKLFF.

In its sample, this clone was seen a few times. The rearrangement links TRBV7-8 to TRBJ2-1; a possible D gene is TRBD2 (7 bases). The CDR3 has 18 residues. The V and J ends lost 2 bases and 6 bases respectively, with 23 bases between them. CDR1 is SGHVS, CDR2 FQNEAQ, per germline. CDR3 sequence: CASSLNSWGGDPSNEQFF. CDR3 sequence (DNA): TGTGCCAGCAGCTTAAATTCATGGGGGGGCGATCCGTCCAATGAGCAGTTCTTC. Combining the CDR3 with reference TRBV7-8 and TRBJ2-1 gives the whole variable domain GAGVSQSPRYKVAKRGQDVALRCDPISGHVSLFWYQQALGQGPEFLTYFQNEAQLDKSGLPSDRFFAERPEGSVSTLKIQRTQQEDSAVYLCASSLNSWGGDPSNEQFFGPGTRLTVL.

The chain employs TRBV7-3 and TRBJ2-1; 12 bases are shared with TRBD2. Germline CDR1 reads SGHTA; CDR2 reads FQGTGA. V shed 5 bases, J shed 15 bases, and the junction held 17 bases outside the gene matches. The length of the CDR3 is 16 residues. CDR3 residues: CASSAKLLAGGNSLFF. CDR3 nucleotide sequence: TGTGCCAGCAGCGCTAAACTCCTAGCGGGAGGGAACTCTCTGTTCTTC.

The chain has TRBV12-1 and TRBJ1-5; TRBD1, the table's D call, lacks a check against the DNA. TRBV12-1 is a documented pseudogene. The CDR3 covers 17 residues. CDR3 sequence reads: CASSLGGTGGSNQPQHF. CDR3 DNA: TGTGCCAGCAGCCTCGGCGGGACAGGGGGAAGCAATCAGCCCCAGCATTTT.

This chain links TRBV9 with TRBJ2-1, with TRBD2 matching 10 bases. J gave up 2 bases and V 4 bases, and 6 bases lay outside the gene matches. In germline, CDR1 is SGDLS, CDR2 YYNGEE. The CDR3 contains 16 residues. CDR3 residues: CASSTRLAGAYNEQFF. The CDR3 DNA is TGTGCCAGCAGCACCAGACTAGCGGGCGCCTACAATGAGCAGTTCTTC.

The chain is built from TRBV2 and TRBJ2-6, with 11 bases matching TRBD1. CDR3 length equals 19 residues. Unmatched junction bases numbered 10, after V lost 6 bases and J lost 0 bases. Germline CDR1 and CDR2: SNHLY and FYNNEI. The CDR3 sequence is CASSRTGGARFSGANVLTF. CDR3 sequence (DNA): TGTGCCAGCAGCAGGACAGGGGGCGCTAGGTTCTCTGGGGCCAACGTCCTGACTTTC.

CDR3 residues: CASSLVVRREYNEQFF. DNA for the CDR3: TGCGCCAGCAGCTTGGTTGTCCGGCGGGAGTACAATGAGCAGTTCTTC. This chain joins TRBV5-1 and TRBJ2-1; 7 nucleotides match TRBD2. The germline V gene has CDR1 SGHRS and CDR2 YFSETQ. CDR3 size: 16 residues. Unmatched junction bases numbered 7, after V lost 0 bases and J lost 4 bases.

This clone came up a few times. In nucleotides, the CDR3 is TGTGCCAGCAGCCCCCCCCGGGATCTATACAATGAGCAGTTCTTC. This sequence encodes CASSPPRDLYNEQFF. The chain couples TRBV7-2 to TRBJ2-1, with a possible D match to TRBD2 (5 bases). This CDR3 region has 15 residues. The germline V gene encodes CDR1 SGHTA and CDR2 FQGNSA. The V gene lost 5 bases and the J gene lost 4 bases, with 15 bases spanning the gap. The full variable domain, with the rest looked up from reference TRBV7-2 and TRBJ2-1, is GAGVSQSPSNKVTEKGKDVELRCDPISGHTALYWYRQSLGQGLEFLIYFQGNSAPDKSGLPSDRFSAERTGGSVSTLTIQRTQQEDSAVYLCASSPPRDLYNEQFFGPGTRLTVL.

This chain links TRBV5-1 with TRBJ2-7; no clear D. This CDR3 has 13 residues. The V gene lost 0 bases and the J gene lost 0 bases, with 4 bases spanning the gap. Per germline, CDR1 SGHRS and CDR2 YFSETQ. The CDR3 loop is CASSLGSSYEQYF. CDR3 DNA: TGCGCCAGCAGCTTGGGGAGCTCCTACGAGCAGTACTTC.

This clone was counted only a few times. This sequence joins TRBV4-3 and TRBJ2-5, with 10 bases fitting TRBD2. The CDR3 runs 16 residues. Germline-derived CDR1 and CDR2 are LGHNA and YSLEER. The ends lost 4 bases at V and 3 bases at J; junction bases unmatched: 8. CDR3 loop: CASSRVRGTSEETQYF. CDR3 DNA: TGCGCCAGCAGCCGGGTCCGCGGGACTAGCGAAGAGACCCAGTACTTC.

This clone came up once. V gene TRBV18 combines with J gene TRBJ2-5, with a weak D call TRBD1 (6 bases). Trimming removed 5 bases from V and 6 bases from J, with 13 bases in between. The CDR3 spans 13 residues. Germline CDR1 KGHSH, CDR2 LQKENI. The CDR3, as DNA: TGTGCCAGCTCATTCAGGACAGCCAAGACCCAGTACTTC. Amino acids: CASSFRTAKTQYF. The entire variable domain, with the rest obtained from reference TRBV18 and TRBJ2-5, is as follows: NAGVMQNPRHLVRRRGQEARLRCSPMKGHSHVYWYRQLPEEGLKFMVYLQKENIIDESGMPKERFSAEFPKEGPSILRIQQVVRGDSAAYFCASSFRTAKTQYFGPGTRLLVL.

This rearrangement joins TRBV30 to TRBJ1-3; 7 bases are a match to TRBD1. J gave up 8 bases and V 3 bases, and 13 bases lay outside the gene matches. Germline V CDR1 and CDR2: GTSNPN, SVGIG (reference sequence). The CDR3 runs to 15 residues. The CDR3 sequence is CAWSASPGQKDTIYF. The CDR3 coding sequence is TGTGCCTGGAGCGCCTCCCCGGGACAGAAGGACACCATATATTTT.

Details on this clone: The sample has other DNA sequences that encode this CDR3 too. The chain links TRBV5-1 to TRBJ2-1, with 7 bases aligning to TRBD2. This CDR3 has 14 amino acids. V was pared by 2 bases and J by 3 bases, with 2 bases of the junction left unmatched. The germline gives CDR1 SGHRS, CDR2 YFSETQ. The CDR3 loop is CASSLAGSYNEQFF. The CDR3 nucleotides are TGCGCCAGCAGCTTAGCGGGGAGCTACAATGAGCAGTTCTTC.

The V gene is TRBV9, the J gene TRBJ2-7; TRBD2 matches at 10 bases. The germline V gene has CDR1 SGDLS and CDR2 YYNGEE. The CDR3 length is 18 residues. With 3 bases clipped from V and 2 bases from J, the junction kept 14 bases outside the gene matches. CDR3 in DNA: TGTGCCAGCAGCGCAAGTAACCCCGGTACTAGCGGGACCTACGAGCAGTACTTC. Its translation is CASSASNPGTSGTYEQYF.

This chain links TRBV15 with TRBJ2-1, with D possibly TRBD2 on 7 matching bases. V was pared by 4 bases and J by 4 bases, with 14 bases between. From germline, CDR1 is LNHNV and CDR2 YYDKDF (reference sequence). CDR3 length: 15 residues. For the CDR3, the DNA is TGTGCCACCAGCATCAAAGGGGGGGATTACAATGAGCAGTTCTTC. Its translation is CATSIKGGDYNEQFF.

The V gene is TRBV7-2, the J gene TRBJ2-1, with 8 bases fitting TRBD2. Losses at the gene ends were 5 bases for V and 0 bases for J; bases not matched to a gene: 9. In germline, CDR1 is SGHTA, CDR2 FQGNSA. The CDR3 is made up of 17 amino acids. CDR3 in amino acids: CASSPYPGTSSYNEQFF. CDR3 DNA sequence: TGTGCCAGCAGCCCCTATCCCGGGACTAGCTCCTACAATGAGCAGTTCTTC.

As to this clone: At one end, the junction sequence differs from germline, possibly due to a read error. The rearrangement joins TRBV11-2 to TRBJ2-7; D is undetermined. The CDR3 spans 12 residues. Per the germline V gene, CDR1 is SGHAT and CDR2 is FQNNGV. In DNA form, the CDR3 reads TGTGCCAGCAGCGTAGAGAGTCCCGAGCAGTACTTC. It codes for CASSVESPEQYF. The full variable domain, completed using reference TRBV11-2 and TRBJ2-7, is EAGVAQSPRYKIIEKRQSVAFWCNPISGHATLYWYQQILGQGPKLLIQFQNNGVVDDSQLPKDRFSAERLKGVDSTLKIQPAKLEDSAVYLCASSVESPEQYFGPGTRLTVT.

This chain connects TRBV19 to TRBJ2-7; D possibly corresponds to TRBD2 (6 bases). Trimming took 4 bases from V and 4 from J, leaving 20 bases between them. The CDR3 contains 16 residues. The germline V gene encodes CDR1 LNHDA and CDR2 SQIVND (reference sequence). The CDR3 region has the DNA TGTGCCAGTAGTACCTACCCGGGACTTCCTCCGTACGAGCAGTACTTC. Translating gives CASSTYPGLPPYEQYF.

The CDR3 here is CASSVKREGTDTQYF. CDR3 bases: TGTGCCAGCAGTGTCAAGCGGGAGGGCACAGATACGCAGTATTTT. V and J are TRBV2 and TRBJ2-3, with 9 bases that match TRBD2. The CDR3 spans 15 residues. The V gene's germline CDR1 is SNHLY and CDR2 FYNNEI. The J segment lost 1 base and the V segment lost 4 bases, leaving 3 bases of the junction unmatched.

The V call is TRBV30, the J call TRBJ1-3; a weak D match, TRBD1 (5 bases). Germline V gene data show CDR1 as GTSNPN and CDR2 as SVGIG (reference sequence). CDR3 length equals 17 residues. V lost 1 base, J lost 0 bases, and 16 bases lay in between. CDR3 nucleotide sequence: TGTGCCTGGAGTGAGACGGCAGGGCAAGGCTCTGGAAACACCATATATTTT. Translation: CAWSETAGQGSGNTIYF.

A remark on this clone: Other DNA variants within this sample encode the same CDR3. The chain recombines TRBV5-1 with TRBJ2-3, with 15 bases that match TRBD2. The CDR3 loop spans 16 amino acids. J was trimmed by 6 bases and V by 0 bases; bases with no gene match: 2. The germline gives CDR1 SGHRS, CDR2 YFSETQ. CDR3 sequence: CASSLAGTSGRDTQYF. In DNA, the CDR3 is TGCGCCAGCAGCTTGGCCGGGACTAGCGGGAGGGATACGCAGTATTTT.

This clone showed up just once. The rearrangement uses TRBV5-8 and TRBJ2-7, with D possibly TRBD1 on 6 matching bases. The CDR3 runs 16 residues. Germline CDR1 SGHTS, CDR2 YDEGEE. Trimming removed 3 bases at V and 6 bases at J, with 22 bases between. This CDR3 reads CASSSAQGLRYGEQYF. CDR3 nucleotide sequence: TGTGCCAGCAGCTCGGCACAGGGTTTGAGATATGGCGAGCAGTACTTC.

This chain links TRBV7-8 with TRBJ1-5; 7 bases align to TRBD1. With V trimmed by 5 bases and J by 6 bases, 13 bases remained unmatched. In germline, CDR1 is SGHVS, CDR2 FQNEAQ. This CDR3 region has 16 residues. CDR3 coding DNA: TGTGCCAGCAGCACTGGGACAGTGGAGTTGAGTCAGCCCCAGCATTTT. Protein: CASSTGTVELSQPQHF.

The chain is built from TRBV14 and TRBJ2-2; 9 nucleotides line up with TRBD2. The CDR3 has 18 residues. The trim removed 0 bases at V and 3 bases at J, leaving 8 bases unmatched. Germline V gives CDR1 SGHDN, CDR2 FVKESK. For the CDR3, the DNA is TGTGCCAGCAGCCAAGACGAAGCGGGAGGCGGGTACACCGGGGAGCTGTTTTTT. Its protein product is CASSQDEAGGGYTGELFF.

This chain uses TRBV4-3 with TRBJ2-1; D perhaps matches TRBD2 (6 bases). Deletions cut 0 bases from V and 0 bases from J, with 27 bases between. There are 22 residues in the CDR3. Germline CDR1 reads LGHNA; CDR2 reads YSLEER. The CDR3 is CASSQESRGEGLARSSYNEQFF. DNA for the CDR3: TGCGCCAGCAGCCAAGAAAGTAGAGGGGAAGGCCTAGCGAGGAGCTCCTACAATGAGCAGTTCTTC.

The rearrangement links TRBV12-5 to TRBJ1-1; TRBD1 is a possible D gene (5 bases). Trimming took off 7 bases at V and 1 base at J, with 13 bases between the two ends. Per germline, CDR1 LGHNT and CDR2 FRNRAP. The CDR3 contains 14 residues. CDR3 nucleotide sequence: TGTGCTAGTGAAATCGGACATCCGAACACTGAAGCTTTCTTT. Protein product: CASEIGHPNTEAFF.